This T cell receptor beta chain is from a study of T cell responses to AZD1222 COVID-19 vaccine. Overall study results and limits: Donors in the cohort were predominantly white British and more often female, and clonal diversity was possibly underestimated.

Data came from immunoSEQ multiplex PCR; TCRdb stores just in-frame clones and leaves some out. Altogether tens of thousands of clones are present, around 85% being singletons, with the ten largest covering about 10%. Concerning this clone itself: Its target is not known.

This TCR was recovered from an adult who received the AZD1222 COVID-19 vaccine. This specimen consisted of peripheral blood, obtained 28 days after the second AZD1222 dose.

The CDR3 spells CASTPRGGIRDTQYF. In nucleotides, the CDR3 is TGTGCCAGCACTCCCCGGGGCGGTATCCGAGATACGCAGTATTTT. The chain carries TRBV5-4 and TRBJ2-3; D might be TRBD1 or TRBD2, each matching 5 bases. CDR1 is SGHNT, CDR2 YYREEE, per germline (reference sequence). Trimming took 6 bases from V and 5 from J, leaving 19 bases between them. The CDR3 runs to 15 residues.